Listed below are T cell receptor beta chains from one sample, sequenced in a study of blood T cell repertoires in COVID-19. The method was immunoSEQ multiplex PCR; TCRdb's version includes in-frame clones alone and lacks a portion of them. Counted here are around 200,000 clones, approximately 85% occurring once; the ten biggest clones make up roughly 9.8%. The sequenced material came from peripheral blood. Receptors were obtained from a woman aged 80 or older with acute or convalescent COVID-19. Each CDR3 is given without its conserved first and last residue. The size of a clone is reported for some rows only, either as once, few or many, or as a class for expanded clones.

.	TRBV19	ASDGGGGYSNQPQH
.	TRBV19	ASQNRGYYEQY
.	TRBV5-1	ASSLQGIRTGELF
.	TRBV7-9	ASSFLTGENEQF
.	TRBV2	ASSRSDGGTEAF
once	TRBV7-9	ASSSGQGKAEAF
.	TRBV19	ASSVGTSGAYNEQF
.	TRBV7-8	ASSLARGIETGANEKLF
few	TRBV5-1	ASSLIGDRGDEKLF
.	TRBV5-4	ASSLARVAGGLVTEAF
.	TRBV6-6	ASSPLRAGRGAYNEQF
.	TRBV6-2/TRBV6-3	ASSYSPVRTRETQY
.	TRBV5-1	ASSWPGQPYQETQY
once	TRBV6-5	ASSPDRYNTQY
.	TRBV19	ASSIGGGDKNIQY
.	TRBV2	ASSPKGTSIDEQF
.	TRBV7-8	ASSLGTVQETQY
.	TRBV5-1	ASSQSWDRGSPLH
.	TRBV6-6	ASSYDSYGYT
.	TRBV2	AIYGGPGELF
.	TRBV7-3	ASSAGQGVTEAF
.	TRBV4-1	ASSQVPGLAGGPYQETQY
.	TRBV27	ASSLYRGRTEAF
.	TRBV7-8	ASSLARDREGNIQY
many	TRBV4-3	ASSQIAGGRTGELF
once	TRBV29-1	SVATGTRAYNEQF
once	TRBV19	ASSIPGGNQPQH
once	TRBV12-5	ASGPGTGNTGELF
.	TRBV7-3	ASSLTGQLLGETQY
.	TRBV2	ASRTGTTNYEQY
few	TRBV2	ASRQPDQPQH
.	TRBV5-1	ASSSGDRPYEQY
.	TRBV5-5	ASSFGTGHGPQH
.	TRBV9	ASSEFGLAGWRDTQY
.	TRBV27	ASSLSRVREAF
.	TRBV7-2	ASSPRAGGLETQY
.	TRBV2	ASSLLRGAGLTGELF
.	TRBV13	ASSSGTTYEGLF
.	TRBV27	ASSARTGGNTIY
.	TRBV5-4	ASSRELESEKLF
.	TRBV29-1	SVTSGTATYGYT
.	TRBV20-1	SASYRTRNNNEQF
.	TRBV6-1	ASSEALLEARALF
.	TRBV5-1	ASSGAGIANTEAF
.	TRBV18	ASSPGPGQRNTIY
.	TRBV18	ASSPRDNSPLH
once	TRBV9	ASSTGSGNTIY
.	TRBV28	ASSWGVDTQY
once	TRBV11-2	ASSPWRGGTYNEQF
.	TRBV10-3	AGGVSGNTIY
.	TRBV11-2	ASSSKTGGSTTGELF
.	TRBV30	AWNGHTEGYT
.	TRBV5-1	ASSFRAGRNTGELF
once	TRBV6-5	ASSLSGGAGELF
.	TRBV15	ATSRVVAFQETQY
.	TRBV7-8	ASSLWSAGKQY
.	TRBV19	ASSSKYGQGDSYEQY
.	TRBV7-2	ASSLGGQSSYEQY
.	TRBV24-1	ATSDPGLAGDPSYNEQF
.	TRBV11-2	ASTPTGIEQY